This TCR beta chain was obtained from a study of blood T cell repertoires in COVID-19. Across the study: The cDNA or gDNA used as material had been derived from T cells, B-cell-depleted T cells, or PBMCs.

Using immunoSEQ multiplex PCR, the repertoire was profiled, and TCRdb retains in-frame clones only, with some absent. The sample contains more than 150,000 clones, about four fifths of which appear only once. This clonotype was sampled from a man aged 65 to 79 who had recovered from COVID-19. Sequencing was carried out using peripheral blood.

CDR3 sequence reads: CASHSMALNTEAFF. In nucleotides, the CDR3 is TGTGCCAGCCATTCGATGGCCTTGAACACTGAAGCTTTCTTT. The chain employs TRBV27 and TRBJ1-1; the D is unclear. The length of the CDR3 is 14 residues. Germline V gene lookup returns CDR1 MNHEY and CDR2 SMNVEV (reference sequence). Trimming stripped 8 bases from V and 0 bases from J, with 13 bases between.